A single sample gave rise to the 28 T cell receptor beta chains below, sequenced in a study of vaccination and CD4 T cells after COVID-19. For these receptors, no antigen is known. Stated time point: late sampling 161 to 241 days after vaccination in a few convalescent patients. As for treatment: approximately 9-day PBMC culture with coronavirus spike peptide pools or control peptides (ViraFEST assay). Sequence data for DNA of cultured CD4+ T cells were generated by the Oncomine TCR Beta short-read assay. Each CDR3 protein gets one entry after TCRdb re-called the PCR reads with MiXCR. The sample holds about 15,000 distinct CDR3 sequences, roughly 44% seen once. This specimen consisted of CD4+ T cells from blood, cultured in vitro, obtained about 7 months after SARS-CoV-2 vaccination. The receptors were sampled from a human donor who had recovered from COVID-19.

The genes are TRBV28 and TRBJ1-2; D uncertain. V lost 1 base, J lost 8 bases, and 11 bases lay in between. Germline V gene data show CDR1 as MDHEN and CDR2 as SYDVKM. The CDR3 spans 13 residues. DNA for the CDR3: TGTGCCAGCAGTTTATCGGGTAACAAAGGCTACACCTTC. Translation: CASSLSGNKGYTF.

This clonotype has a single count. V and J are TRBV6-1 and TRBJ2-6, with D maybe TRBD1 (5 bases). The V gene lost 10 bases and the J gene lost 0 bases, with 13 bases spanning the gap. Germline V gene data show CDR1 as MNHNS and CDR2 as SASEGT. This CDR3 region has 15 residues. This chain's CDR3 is CANRTGNSGANVLTF. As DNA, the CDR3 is TGTGCCAACAGAACAGGAAACTCTGGGGCCAACGTCCTGACTTTC.

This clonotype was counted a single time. In DNA, the CDR3 is TGCAGTGCTACGGGACAGGCGAAAGAGACCCAGTACTTC. Amino acids: CSATGQAKETQYF. J is TRBJ2-5 and V is TRBV20-1; 8 bases match TRBD1. The CDR3 totals 13 residues. Trimming cost V 4 bases and J 3 bases; bases outside gene matches: 4. In germline, CDR1 is DFQATT, CDR2 SNEGSKA (reference sequence).

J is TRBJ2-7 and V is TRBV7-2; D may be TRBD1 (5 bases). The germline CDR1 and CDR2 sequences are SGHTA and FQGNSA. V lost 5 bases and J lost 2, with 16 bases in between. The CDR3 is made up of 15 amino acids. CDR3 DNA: TGTGCCAGCAGCCCCGTGGTGGGGCTGGCCTACGAGCAGTACTTC. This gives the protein CASSPVVGLAYEQYF. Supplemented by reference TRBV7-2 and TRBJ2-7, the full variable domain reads GAGVSQSPSNKVTEKGKDVELRCDPISGHTALYWYRQSLGQGLEFLIYFQGNSAPDKSGLPSDRFSAERTGGSVSTLTIQRTQQEDSAVYLCASSPVVGLAYEQYFGPGTRLTVT.

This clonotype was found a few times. CDR3 nucleotide sequence: TGTGCCAGCAGCCGAAACTACAATGAGCAGTTCTTC. It translates to CASSRNYNEQFF. V usage is TRBV7-2 and J usage is TRBJ2-1; no definite D call. Germline V lookup: CDR1 SGHTA, CDR2 FQGNSA. Trimming left V 5 bases short and J 3 bases short, with 5 bases between. The CDR3 is 12 residues long. The complete variable domain, with remaining parts taken from reference TRBV7-2 and TRBJ2-1, reads GAGVSQSPSNKVTEKGKDVELRCDPISGHTALYWYRQSLGQGLEFLIYFQGNSAPDKSGLPSDRFSAERTGGSVSTLTIQRTQQEDSAVYLCASSRNYNEQFFGPGTRLTVL.

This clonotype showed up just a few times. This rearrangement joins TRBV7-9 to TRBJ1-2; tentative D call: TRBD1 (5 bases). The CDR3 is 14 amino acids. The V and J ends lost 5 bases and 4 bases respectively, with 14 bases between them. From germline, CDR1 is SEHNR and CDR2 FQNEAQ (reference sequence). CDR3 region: CASSLDSPIYGYTF. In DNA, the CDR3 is TGTGCCAGCAGCCTCGACAGCCCCATCTATGGCTACACCTTC.

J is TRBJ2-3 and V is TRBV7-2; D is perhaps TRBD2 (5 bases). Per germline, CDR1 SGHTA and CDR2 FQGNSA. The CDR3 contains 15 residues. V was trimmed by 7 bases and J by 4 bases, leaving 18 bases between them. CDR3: CASTPWWERPDTQYF. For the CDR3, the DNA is TGTGCCAGCACGCCCTGGTGGGAGCGGCCAGATACGCAGTATTTT.

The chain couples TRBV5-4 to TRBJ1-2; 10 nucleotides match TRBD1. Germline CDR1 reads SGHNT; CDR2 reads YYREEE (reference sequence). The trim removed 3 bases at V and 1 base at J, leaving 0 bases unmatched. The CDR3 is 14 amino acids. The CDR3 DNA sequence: TGTGCCAGCAGCTGGGACAGGGGTAACTATGGCTACACCTTC. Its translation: CASSWDRGNYGYTF.

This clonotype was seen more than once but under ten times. The CDR3 DNA reads TGTGCCATCAGGACGACAGGAGTCTCCTACGAGCAGTACTTC. Its protein product is CAIRTTGVSYEQYF. This chain uses TRBV10-3 with TRBJ2-7, with D perhaps TRBD1 (6 bases). The CDR3 is 14 amino acids. Trimming stripped 6 bases from V and 0 bases from J, with 12 bases between. Germline CDR1 and CDR2: ENHRY and SYGVKD.

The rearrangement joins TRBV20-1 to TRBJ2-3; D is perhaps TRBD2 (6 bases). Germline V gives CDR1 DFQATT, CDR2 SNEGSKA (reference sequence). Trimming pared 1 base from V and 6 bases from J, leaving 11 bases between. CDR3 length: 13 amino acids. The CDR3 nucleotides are TGCAGTGCTAGAGTGGGGGGACGGGATACGCAGTATTTT. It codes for CSARVGGRDTQYF.

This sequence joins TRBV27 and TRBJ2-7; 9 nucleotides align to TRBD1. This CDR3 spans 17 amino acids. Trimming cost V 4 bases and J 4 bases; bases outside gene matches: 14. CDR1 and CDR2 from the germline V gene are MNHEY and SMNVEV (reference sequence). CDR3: CASSSLWTGAGMYEQYF. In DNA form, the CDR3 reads TGTGCCAGCAGTTCCCTATGGACAGGGGCGGGCATGTACGAGCAGTACTTC.

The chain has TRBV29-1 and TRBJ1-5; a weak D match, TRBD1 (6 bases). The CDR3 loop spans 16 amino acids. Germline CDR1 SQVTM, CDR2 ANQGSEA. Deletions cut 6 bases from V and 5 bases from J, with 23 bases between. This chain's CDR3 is CSVRPPPNRAYQPQHF. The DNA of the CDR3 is TGCAGCGTCCGTCCCCCACCGAACAGGGCTTATCAGCCCCAGCATTTT.

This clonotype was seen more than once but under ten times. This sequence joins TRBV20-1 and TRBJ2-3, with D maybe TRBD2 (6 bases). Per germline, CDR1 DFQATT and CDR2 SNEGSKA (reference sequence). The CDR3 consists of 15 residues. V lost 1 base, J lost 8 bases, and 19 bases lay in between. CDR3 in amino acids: CSARVSSDPLGTQYF. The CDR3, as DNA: TGCAGTGCTAGAGTCTCTAGCGACCCTCTCGGTACGCAGTATTTT.

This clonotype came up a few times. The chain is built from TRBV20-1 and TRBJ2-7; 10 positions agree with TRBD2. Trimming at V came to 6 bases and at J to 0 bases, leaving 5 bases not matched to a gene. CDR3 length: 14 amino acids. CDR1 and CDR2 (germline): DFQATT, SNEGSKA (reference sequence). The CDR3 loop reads CSAEGLATSYEQYF. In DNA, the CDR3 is TGCAGTGCCGAGGGACTAGCGACCTCCTACGAGCAGTACTTC.

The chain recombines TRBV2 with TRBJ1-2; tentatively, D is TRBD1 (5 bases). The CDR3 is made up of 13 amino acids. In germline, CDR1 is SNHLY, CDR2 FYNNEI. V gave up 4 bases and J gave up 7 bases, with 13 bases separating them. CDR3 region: CASSGQRDPGYTF. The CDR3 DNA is TGTGCCAGCAGTGGACAGCGGGACCCTGGCTACACCTTC.

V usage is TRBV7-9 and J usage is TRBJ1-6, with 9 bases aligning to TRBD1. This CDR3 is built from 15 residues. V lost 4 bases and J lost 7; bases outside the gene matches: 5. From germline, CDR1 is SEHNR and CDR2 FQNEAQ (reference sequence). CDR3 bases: TGTGCCAGCAGCTCGAAAGGACAGGGGAATTCACCCCTCCACTTT. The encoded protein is CASSSKGQGNSPLHF. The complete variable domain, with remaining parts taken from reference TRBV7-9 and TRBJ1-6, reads DTGVSQNPRHKITKRGQNVTFRCDPISEHNRLYWYRQTLGQGPEFLTYFQNEAQLEKSRLLSDRFSAERPKGSFSTLEIQRTEQGDSAMYLCASSSKGQGNSPLHFGNGTRLTVT.

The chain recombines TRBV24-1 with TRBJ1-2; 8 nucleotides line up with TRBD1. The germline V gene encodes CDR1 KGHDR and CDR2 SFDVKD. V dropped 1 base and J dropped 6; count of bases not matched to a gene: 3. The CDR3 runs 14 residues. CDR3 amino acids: CATSDLRQGNGYTF. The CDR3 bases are TGTGCCACCAGTGATTTACGACAGGGGAATGGCTACACCTTC.

This CDR3 reads CSVEGDYGYTF. The CDR3 coding sequence is TGCAGCGTTGAAGGTGACTATGGCTACACCTTC. This rearrangement joins TRBV29-1 to TRBJ1-2; D not certain. The CDR3 is 11 amino acids. Trimming cost V 1 base and J 3 bases, with 3 bases left between them. The germline V gene has CDR1 SQVTM and CDR2 ANQGSEA.

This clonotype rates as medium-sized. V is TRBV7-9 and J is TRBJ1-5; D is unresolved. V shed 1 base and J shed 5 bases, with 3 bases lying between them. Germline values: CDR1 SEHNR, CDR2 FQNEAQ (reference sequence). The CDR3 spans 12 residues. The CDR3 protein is CASSLGDQPQHF. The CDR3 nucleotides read TGTGCCAGCAGCTTAGGCGATCAGCCCCAGCATTTT. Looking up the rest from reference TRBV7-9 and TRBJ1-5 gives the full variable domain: DTGVSQNPRHKITKRGQNVTFRCDPISEHNRLYWYRQTLGQGPEFLTYFQNEAQLEKSRLLSDRFSAERPKGSFSTLEIQRTEQGDSAMYLCASSLGDQPQHFGDGTRLSIL.

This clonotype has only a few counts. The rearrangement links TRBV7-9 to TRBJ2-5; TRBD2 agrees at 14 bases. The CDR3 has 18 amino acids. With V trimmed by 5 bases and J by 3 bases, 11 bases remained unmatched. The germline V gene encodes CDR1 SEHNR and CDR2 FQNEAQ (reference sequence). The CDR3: CASSLPRGLAGVKETQYF. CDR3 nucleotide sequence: TGTGCCAGCAGCCTACCCCGGGGACTAGCGGGAGTGAAAGAGACCCAGTACTTC.

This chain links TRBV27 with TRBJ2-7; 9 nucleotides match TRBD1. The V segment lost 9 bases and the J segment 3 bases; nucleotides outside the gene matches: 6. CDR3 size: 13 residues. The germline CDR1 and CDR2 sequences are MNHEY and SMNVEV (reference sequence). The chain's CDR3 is CASNDRGYYEQYF. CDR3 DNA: TGTGCCAGTAACGACAGGGGGTACTACGAGCAGTACTTC.

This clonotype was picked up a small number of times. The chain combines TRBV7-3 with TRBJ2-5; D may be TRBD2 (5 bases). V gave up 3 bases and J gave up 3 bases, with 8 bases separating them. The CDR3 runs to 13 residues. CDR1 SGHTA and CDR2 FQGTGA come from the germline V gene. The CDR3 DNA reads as TGTGCCAGCAGCTTCGGGCGGGAAGAGACCCAGTACTTC. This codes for CASSFGREETQYF.

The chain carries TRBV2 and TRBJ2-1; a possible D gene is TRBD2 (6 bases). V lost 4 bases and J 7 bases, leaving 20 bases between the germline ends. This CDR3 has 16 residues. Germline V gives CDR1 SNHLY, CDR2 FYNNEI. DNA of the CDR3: TGTGCCAGCAGTGGGGGCCTCCCGGGACTGATGAATGAGCAGTTCTTC. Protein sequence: CASSGGLPGLMNEQFF.

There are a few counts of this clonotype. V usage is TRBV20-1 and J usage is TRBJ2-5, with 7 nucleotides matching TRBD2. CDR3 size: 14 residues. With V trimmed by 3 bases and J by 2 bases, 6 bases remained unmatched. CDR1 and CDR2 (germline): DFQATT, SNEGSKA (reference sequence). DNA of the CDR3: TGCAGTGCTAGGGCGGGAGTAAGACAAGAGACCCAGTACTTC. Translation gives CSARAGVRQETQYF.

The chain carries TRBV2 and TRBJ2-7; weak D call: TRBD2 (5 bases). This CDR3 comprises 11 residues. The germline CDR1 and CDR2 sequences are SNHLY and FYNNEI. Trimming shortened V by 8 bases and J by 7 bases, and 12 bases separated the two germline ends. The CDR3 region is CASAQTREQYF. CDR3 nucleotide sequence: TGTGCCAGCGCTCAAACTAGGGAGCAGTACTTC.

DNA for the CDR3: TGTGCCAGTAGCCCCAGGGACCGCTATGGCTACACCTTC. It yields the protein CASSPRDRYGYTF. The rearrangement uses TRBV11-3 and TRBJ1-2; a possible D gene is TRBD1 (5 bases). Germline V gene sequence: CDR1 SGHNT, CDR2 YENEEA. V lost 9 bases to trimming and J lost 4 bases, with 15 bases between them. The CDR3 length is 13 residues.

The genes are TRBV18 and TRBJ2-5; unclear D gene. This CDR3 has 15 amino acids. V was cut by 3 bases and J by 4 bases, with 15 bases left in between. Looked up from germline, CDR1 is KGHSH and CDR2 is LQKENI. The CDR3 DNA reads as TGTGCCAGCTCACCGTGGGCAAACCGAGGAGAGACCCAGTACTTC. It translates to CASSPWANRGETQYF.

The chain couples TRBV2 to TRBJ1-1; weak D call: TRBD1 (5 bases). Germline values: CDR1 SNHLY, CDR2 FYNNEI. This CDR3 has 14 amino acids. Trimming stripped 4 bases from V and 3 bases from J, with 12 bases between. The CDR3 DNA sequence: TGTGCCAGCAGTGTAATGACAGTCGACACTGAAGCTTTCTTT. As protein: CASSVMTVDTEAFF. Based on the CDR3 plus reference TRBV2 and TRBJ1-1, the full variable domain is EPEVTQTPSHQVTQMGQEVILRCVPISNHLYFYWYRQILGQKVEFLVSFYNNEISEKSEIFDDQFSVERPDGSNFTLKIRSTKLEDSAMYFCASSVMTVDTEAFFGQGTRLTVV.